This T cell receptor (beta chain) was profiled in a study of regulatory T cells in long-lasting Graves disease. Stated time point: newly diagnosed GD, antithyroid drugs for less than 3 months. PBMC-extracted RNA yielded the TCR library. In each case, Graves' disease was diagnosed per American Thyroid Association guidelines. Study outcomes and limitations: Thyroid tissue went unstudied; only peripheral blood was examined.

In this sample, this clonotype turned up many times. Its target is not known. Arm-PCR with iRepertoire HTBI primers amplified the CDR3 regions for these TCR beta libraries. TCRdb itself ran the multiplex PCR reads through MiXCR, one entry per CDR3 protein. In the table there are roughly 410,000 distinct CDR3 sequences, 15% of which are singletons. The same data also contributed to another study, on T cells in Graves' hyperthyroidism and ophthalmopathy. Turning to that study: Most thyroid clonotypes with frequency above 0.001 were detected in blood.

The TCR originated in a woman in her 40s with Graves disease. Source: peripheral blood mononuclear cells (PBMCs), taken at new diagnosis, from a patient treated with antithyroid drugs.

The CDR3 is CASSQGQMLRTGELFF. DNA of the CDR3: TGTGCCAGCAGCCAAGGCCAAATGCTTAGAACCGGGGAGCTGTTTTTT. V and J are TRBV3-1 and TRBJ2-2, with unresolved D. Trimming cost V 1 base and J 5 bases, with 14 bases left between them. Germline assignment: CDR1 LGHDT and CDR2 YNNKEL (reference sequence). CDR3 length: 16 amino acids.